This TCR beta chain was retrieved from a study of cytomegalovirus exposure and HLA in healthy donors. Study outcomes and limitations: TCR beta chain V- and J-gene trimming was linked, in a later analysis, to a missense variant in DCLRE1C. Reports indicated that the classifier achieved high specificity and sensitivity in diagnosing cytomegalovirus status. What a later analysis reportedly showed was that an Asian-associated ancestry cluster had fewer N-insertions than the approximately 700-donor mean. Immune exposure was documented only through CMV serostatus.

Primers for the PCR totalled 60 Vbeta and 13 Jbeta. Some clones are missing from TCRdb's copy, which holds only in-frame ones; the method was immunoSEQ multiplex PCR. This table holds around 170,000 clones, about 77% found once. Looked up from germline, CDR1 is MGHRA and CDR2 is YSYEKL. The CDR3 is 15 residues long. Deletions cut 1 base from V and 9 bases from J, with 18 bases between. This clone was recorded only once. Its matching antigen is unknown. The specimen sequenced was PBMCs. The chain couples TRBV4-1 to TRBJ2-5; D is possibly TRBD2 (7 bases). This receptor was identified in a woman aged 30 to 39 in good health and CMV-seropositive. This CDR3 is CASSQGTAGSVSQYF. The CDR3 DNA reads as TGCGCCAGCAGCCAAGGGACAGCGGGGAGTGTGTCCCAGTACTTC.